The 6 T cell receptor beta chains given below trace back to one sample, sequenced in a study of cytomegalovirus exposure and HLA in healthy donors. Profiling relied on immunoSEQ multiplex PCR, and the TCRdb table lists in-frame clones only, not all of them. The sample has more than 200,000 clones; 87% are singletons. Sequencing used PBMCs. The receptors shown here come from a man younger than 35 in good health and CMV-seropositive.

The CDR3 DNA reads TGCTCTGGACTTTCGAACACTGAAGCTTTCTTT. Its protein is CSGLSNTEAFF. The gene calls are TRBV20-1 and TRBJ1-1; D uncertain. The V gene's germline CDR1 is DFQATT and CDR2 SNEGSKA (reference sequence). This CDR3 has 11 residues.

The chain joins TRBV29-1 to TRBJ2-3; perhaps TRBD2 as D (6 bases). V was trimmed by 5 bases and J by 4 bases, leaving 19 bases between them. The CDR3 is 15 amino acids. Germline values: CDR1 SQVTM, CDR2 ANQGSEA. CDR3 nucleotide sequence: TGCAGCGTTACTGAAGGGACTCCGGTTCCAGATACGCAGTATTTT. It translates to CSVTEGTPVPDTQYF.

The rearrangement links TRBV5-1 to TRBJ2-7; D might be TRBD1 (6 bases). From germline, CDR1 is SGHRS and CDR2 YFSETQ. Trimming removed 1 base from V and 2 bases from J, with 19 bases in between. The CDR3 is 17 amino acids. The CDR3 here is CASSLFPRQAETYEQYF. CDR3 nucleotides: TGCGCCAGCAGCTTGTTTCCCCGACAGGCGGAGACCTACGAGCAGTACTTC.

This clone was observed once. The V and J genes are TRBV5-1 and TRBJ2-7, with a tentative D call TRBD1 (6 bases). Trimming stripped 0 bases from V and 0 bases from J, with 19 bases between. The CDR3 spans 18 residues. Germline lookup yields CDR1 SGHRS and CDR2 YFSETQ. DNA of the CDR3: TGCGCCAGCAGCTTGGAAGGCAGGGGCTCTCTTAACTCCTACGAGCAGTACTTC. It yields the protein CASSLEGRGSLNSYEQYF.

This rearrangement joins TRBV15 to TRBJ1-2; D ambiguous. CDR1 is LNHNV, CDR2 YYDKDF, per germline (reference sequence). The CDR3 consists of 15 residues. V lost 0 bases and J 4 bases, leaving 12 bases between the germline ends. CDR3 bases: TGTGCCACCAGCAGAGATCCGAGCAGCACCTATGGCTACACCTTC. Amino acid sequence: CATSRDPSSTYGYTF.

The genes are TRBV7-8 and TRBJ2-2; D ambiguous. Trimming cost V 0 bases and J 0 bases, with 5 bases left between them. The germline CDR1 and CDR2 sequences are SGHVS and FQNEAQ. The CDR3 totals 15 residues. The CDR3 reads CASSLAGTNTGELFF. The CDR3, as DNA: TGTGCCAGCAGCTTAGCAGGGACGAACACCGGGGAGCTGTTTTTT.